This TCR beta chain was captured by sequencing in a study of blood T cell repertoires in COVID-19. Looking at the study overall: The United States, Italy and Spain were the sources of the acute and convalescent COVID-19 samples. The analysed material was cDNA or gDNA that came from T cells, B-cell-depleted T cells, or PBMCs.

CDR3 length: 15 residues. The germline V gene has CDR1 SGHAT and CDR2 FQNNGV. With V trimmed by 3 bases and J by 5 bases, 7 bases remained unmatched. Authors' data handling: Quantification of nucleated cells was approximated via reference gene primer amplification. Profiled with immunoSEQ multiplex PCR; TCRdb holds only in-frame clones, not every one. V, J and clone size were drawn from that table, and D and trimming were deduced from the DNA. The sample has around 220,000 clones; about nine tenths are singletons. The chain combines TRBV11-2 with TRBJ2-5, with 9 bases fitting TRBD2. Sequencing was performed on peripheral blood. The sequence derives from a woman aged 45-65 years with acute or convalescent COVID-19. The CDR3: CASSFGGGVEETQYF. The CDR3 DNA reads TGTGCCAGCAGCTTTGGCGGGGGGGTGGAGGAGACCCAGTACTTC. Full variable domain (outside the CDR3, taken from reference TRBV11-2 and TRBJ2-5): EAGVAQSPRYKIIEKRQSVAFWCNPISGHATLYWYQQILGQGPKLLIQFQNNGVVDDSQLPKDRFSAERLKGVDSTLKIQPAKLEDSAVYLCASSFGGGVEETQYFGPGTRLLVL.